This TCR beta chain was documented in a study of T cells in Graves' hyperthyroidism and ophthalmopathy. Amplified TCR beta CDR3 regions derived from RNA transcripts. A set of HTBI primers served as the primers for a first-round RT-PCR of the TCR CDR3. TCRdb recomputed calls from the multiplex PCR reads with MiXCR, one row per CDR3 protein. The sample carries approximately 600,000 distinct CDR3 sequences, about 14% recorded once. The CDR3 totals 13 residues. The ends were cut back, 4 bases at V and 5 bases at J, with 11 bases in the middle. Germline assignment: CDR1 MNHEY and CDR2 SVGAGI. In its sample, this clonotype was seen many times. What it binds is unknown. Each ophthalmopathy patient scored at least 3 on the Clinical Activity Score and at least 4 on NOSPECS grade, with duration under 3 months. Reasons for excluding patients were uncontrolled infection, other autoimmune disease, pregnancy or lactation.

Findings and limits, study-wide: Appearing also in blood were most of the thyroid clonotypes expanded above 0.001.

The chain combines TRBV6-5 with TRBJ2-5; D might be TRBD1 or TRBD2, each matching 5 bases. Specimen: blood. This receptor was taken from a middle-aged woman with Graves' ophthalmopathy. CDR3 sequence (DNA): TGTGCCAGCAGTTCGCGAGGGGTTGAGACCCAGTACTTC. Encoded protein: CASSSRGVETQYF.